Below, 17 T cell receptor beta chains from the same sample are listed, as sequenced in a study of OX40 agonist ivuxolimab in advanced cancers. Sequenced by immunoSEQ multiplex PCR; TCRdb stores in-frame clones only, minus some. The table includes about 48,000 clones, approximately 85% detected once. Material: CD4+ or CD8+ T cells sorted from blood, obtained in a trial of the OX40 agonist ivuxolimab. The source is an adult with an advanced solid tumor such as melanoma, head and neck, liver or kidney cancer.

This clone showed up just a few times. The rearrangement uses TRBV2 and TRBJ1-5; D remains unclear. Germline CDR1 SNHLY, CDR2 FYNNEI. The length of the CDR3 is 12 residues. V was pared by 6 bases and J by 0 bases, with 3 bases between. In DNA form, the CDR3 reads TGTGCCAGCAGGAATAGCAATCAGCCCCAGCATTTT. It codes for CASRNSNQPQHF.

The chain carries TRBV18 and TRBJ2-1, with 12 positions matching TRBD2. CDR3 length equals 15 residues. Germline V gene data show CDR1 as KGHSH and CDR2 as LQKENI. The V and J ends lost 4 bases and 8 bases, in that order; junction bases with no gene match: 6. The CDR3 DNA is TGTGCCAGCTCACTGAGACTAGCGGGAGTATATGAGCAGTTCTTC. Translated, it gives CASSLRLAGVYEQFF.

The V call is TRBV19, the J call TRBJ2-2; 13 bases agree with TRBD2. CDR3 length equals 14 residues. V lost 4 bases and J lost 7; bases outside the gene matches: 0. Germline V gene lookup returns CDR1 LNHDA and CDR2 SQIVND (reference sequence). As DNA, the CDR3 is TGTGCCAGTAGTAGGACTAGCGGGAGCGGGGAGCTGTTTTTT. It specifies CASSRTSGSGELFF.

The J gene is TRBJ1-2, the V gene TRBV5-5, with D perhaps TRBD1 (5 bases). The V end lost 0 bases, the J end lost 4 bases, and 10 bases lay between the germline ends. The CDR3 spans 14 residues. Per germline, CDR1 SGHKS and CDR2 YYEKEE (reference sequence). CDR3 protein: CASSLDRTSYGYTF. As DNA, the CDR3 is TGTGCCAGCAGCTTGGACAGGACTAGCTATGGCTACACCTTC.

The chain employs TRBV18 and TRBJ2-2; no clear D. From germline, CDR1 is KGHSH and CDR2 LQKENI. CDR3 length: 13 residues. Deletions cut 5 bases from V and 3 bases from J, with 7 bases between. CDR3 DNA: TGTGCCAGCTCAAAGTCGGACACCGGGGAGCTGTTTTTT. This sequence encodes CASSKSDTGELFF.

The rearrangement links TRBV10-2 to TRBJ2-5; D could derive from TRBD1 or TRBD2 (6 bases each). The germline CDR1 and CDR2 sequences are WSHSY and SAAADI. V lost 4 bases and J lost 4, with 13 bases in between. CDR3 length: 14 residues. The CDR3 coding sequence is TGCGCCAGCAGTGCACCGGGGGCAGGAGAGACCCAGTACTTC. Its translation is CASSAPGAGETQYF.

The chain is built from TRBV11-2 and TRBJ2-5, with D possibly TRBD1 on 6 matching bases. CDR1 and CDR2 (germline): SGHAT, FQNNGV. The CDR3 runs to 13 residues. Trimming stripped 3 bases from V and 2 bases from J, with 7 bases between. This chain's CDR3 is CASSFQGQETQYF. As DNA, the CDR3 is TGTGCCAGCAGCTTTCAGGGGCAAGAGACCCAGTACTTC.

The chain has TRBV6-5 and TRBJ1-3; D call uncertain. Trimming stripped 6 bases from V and 0 bases from J, with 12 bases between. CDR3 length: 15 amino acids. Germline V CDR1 and CDR2: MNHEY, SVGAGI. In DNA form, the CDR3 reads TGTGCCAGCAGGCAAGGTCTACTCTCTGGAAACACCATATATTTT. Translated: CASRQGLLSGNTIYF.

This CDR3 is CASNQRLAGEGPDTQYF. CDR3 sequence (DNA): TGTGCCAGCAACCAAAGACTAGCGGGGGAGGGCCCAGATACGCAGTATTTT. The chain has TRBV7-8 and TRBJ2-3; 12 bases match TRBD2. Germline values: CDR1 SGHVS, CDR2 FQNEAQ. V lost 7 bases and J lost 4; bases outside the gene matches: 12. The CDR3 has 17 residues.

CDR3 amino acids: CASSPAAENEKLFF. In nucleotides, the CDR3 is TGTGCCAGCTCACCAGCGGCCGAAAATGAAAAACTGTTTTTT. This sequence joins TRBV18 and TRBJ1-4; no firm D call. From germline, CDR1 is KGHSH and CDR2 LQKENI. The CDR3 runs to 14 residues. The germline V and J ends were trimmed by 2 bases and 5 bases, with 9 bases remaining between them.

This chain connects TRBV6-5 to TRBJ2-7; TRBD2 matches at 8 bases. Per germline, CDR1 MNHEY and CDR2 SVGAGI. J gave up 4 bases and V 6 bases, and 8 bases lay outside the gene matches. The CDR3 has 14 residues. In DNA form, the CDR3 reads TGTGCCAGCAGCCAAGCGGGAGTGCGGTACGAGCAGTACTTC. It specifies CASSQAGVRYEQYF.

The chain combines TRBV25-1 with TRBJ2-5, with TRBD2 matching 14 bases. The CDR3 runs to 16 residues. J lost 4 bases, V lost 6 bases, and 7 bases had no gene match. Germline V lookup: CDR1 MGHDK, CDR2 SYGVNS. CDR3 sequence reads: CASRAGTSGRGETQYF. The CDR3 nucleotides read TGTGCCAGCAGGGCGGGGACTAGCGGGAGAGGAGAGACCCAGTACTTC. Complete variable domain (other parts from reference TRBV25-1 and TRBJ2-5): EADIYQTPRYLVIGTGKKITLECSQTMGHDKMYWYQQDPGMELHLIHYSYGVNSTEKGDLSSESTVSRIRTEHFPLTLESARPSHTSQYLCASRAGTSGRGETQYFGPGTRLLVL.

Here the CDR3 DNA reads TGTGCCAGCAGCGAGACTAGCGGGAGTACAAATGAGCAGTTCTTC. This translates into CASSETSGSTNEQFF. The rearrangement joins TRBV9 to TRBJ2-1, with 12 bases identical to TRBD2. V trimming: 3 bases; J trimming: 7 bases; junction bases outside the gene matches: 5. The CDR3 totals 15 residues. Germline values: CDR1 SGDLS, CDR2 YYNGEE.

The chain joins TRBV11-2 to TRBJ2-3, with TRBD1 matching over 9 bases. Unmatched junction bases numbered 15, after V lost 0 bases and J lost 5 bases. The length of the CDR3 is 19 residues. Germline V gene data show CDR1 as SGHAT and CDR2 as FQNNGV. The CDR3 DNA follows: TGTGCCAGCAGCTTAGATATGGACAGGGGAGGGGCATTGGGAGATACGCAGTATTTT. It yields the protein CASSLDMDRGGALGDTQYF.

The chain couples TRBV28 to TRBJ2-3; 8 positions agree with TRBD2. Germline V gives CDR1 MDHEN, CDR2 SYDVKM. This CDR3 is 14 amino acids long. Trimming took 8 bases from V and 4 from J; bases not matched to a gene: 8. CDR3 bases: TGTGCCAGCGGATCGGGAGGGGTGGCAGATACGCAGTATTTT. This translates into CASGSGGVADTQYF.

This clone has just a few counts. This chain links TRBV6-1 with TRBJ2-3, with D hard to call. The V gene's germline CDR1 is MNHNS and CDR2 SASEGT. V dropped 6 bases and J dropped 3 bases, with 7 bases sitting between them. There are 12 residues in the CDR3. The CDR3 coding sequence is TGTGCCAGCAGCTGGGGAACAGATACGCAGTATTTT. This sequence encodes CASSWGTDTQYF.

V gene TRBV30 combines with J gene TRBJ2-3; 16 bases line up with TRBD2. Germline lookup yields CDR1 GTSNPN and CDR2 SVGIG (reference sequence). The V gene end was trimmed by 3 bases and the J gene end by 1 base; junction bases not matched to a gene: 16. The CDR3 loop spans 21 amino acids. The CDR3 sequence: CAWRARAGLAGGRSGTDTQYF. The DNA of the CDR3 is TGTGCCTGGAGAGCCCGGGCGGGACTAGCGGGAGGGAGATCGGGCACAGATACGCAGTATTTT.